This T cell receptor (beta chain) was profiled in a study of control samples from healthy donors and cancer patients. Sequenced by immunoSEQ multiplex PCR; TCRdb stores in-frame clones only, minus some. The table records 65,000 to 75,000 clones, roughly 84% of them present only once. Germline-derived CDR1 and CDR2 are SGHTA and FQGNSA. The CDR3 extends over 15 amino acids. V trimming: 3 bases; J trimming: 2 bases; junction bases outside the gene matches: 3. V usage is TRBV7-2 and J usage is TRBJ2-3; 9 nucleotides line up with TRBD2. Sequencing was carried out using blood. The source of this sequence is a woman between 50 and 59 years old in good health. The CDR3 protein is CASSLGLATTDTQYF. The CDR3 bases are TGTGCCAGCAGCTTGGGACTAGCAACCACAGATACGCAGTATTTT.